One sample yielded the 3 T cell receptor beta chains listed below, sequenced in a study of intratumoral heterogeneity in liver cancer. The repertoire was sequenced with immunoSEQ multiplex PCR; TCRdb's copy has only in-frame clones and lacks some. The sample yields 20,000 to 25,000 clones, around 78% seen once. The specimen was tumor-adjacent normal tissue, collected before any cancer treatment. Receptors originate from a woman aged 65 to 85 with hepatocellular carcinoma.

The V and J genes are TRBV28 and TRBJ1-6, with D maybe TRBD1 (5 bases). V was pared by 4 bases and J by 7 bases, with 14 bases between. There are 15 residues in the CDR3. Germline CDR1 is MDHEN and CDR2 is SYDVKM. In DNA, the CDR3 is TGTGCCAGCAGTTCGGGATCTGGGGGGAATTCACCCCTCCACTTT. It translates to CASSSGSGGNSPLHF.

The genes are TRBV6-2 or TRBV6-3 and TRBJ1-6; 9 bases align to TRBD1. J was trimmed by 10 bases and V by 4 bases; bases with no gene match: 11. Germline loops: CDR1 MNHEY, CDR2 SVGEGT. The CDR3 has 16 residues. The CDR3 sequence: CASSSHRQGERSPLHF. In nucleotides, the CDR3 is TGTGCCAGCAGTTCCCATAGACAGGGGGAGAGATCACCCCTCCACTTT.

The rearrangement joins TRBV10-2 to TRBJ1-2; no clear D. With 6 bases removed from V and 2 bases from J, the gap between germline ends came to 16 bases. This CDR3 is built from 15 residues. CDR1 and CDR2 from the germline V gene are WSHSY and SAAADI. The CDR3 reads CASRTESTTNYGYTF. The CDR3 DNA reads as TGCGCCAGCAGGACTGAGTCCACCACGAACTATGGCTACACCTTC.